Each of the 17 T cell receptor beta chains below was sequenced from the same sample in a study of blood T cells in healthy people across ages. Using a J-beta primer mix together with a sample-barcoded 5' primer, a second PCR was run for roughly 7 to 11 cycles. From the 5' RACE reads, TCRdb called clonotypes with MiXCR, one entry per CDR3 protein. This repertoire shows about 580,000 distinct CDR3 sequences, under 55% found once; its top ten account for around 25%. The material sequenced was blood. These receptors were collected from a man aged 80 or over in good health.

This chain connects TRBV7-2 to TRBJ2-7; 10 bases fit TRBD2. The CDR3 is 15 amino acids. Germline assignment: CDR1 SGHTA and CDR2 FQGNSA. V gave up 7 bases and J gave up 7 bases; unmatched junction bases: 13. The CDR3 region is CASTPWSGGVGEQYF. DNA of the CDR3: TGTGCCAGCACCCCTTGGAGCGGGGGGGTGGGTGAGCAGTACTTC.

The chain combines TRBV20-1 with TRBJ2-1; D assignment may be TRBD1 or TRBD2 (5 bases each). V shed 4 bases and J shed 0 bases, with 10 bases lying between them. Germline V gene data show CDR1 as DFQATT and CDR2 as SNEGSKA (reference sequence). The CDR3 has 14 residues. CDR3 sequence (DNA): TGCAGTGCTACCGGGACCTTCTCCTACAATGAGCAGTTCTTC. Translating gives CSATGTFSYNEQFF.

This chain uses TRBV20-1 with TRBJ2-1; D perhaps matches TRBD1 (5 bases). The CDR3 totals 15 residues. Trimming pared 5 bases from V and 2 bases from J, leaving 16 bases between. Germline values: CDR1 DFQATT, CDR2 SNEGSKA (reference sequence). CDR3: CSASSLQAPYNEQFF. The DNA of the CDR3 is TGCAGTGCTTCCTCCTTACAGGCCCCCTACAATGAGCAGTTCTTC.

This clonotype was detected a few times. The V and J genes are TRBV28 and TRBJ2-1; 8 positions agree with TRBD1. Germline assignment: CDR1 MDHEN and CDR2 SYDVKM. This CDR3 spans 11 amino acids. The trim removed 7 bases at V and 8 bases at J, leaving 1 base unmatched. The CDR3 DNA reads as TGTGCCAGCAAACAGGGGGATGAGCAGTTCTTC. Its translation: CASKQGDEQFF.

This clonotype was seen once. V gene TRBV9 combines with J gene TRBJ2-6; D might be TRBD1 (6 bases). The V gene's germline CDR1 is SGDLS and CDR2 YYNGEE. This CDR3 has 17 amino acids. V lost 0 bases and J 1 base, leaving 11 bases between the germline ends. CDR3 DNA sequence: TGTGCCAGCAGCGTAGTGGGGGCGGAATCTGGGGCCAACGTCCTGACTTTC. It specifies CASSVVGAESGANVLTF.

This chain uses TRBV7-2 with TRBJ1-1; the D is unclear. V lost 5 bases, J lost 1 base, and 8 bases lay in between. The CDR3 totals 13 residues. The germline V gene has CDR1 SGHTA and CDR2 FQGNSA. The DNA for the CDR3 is TGTGCCAGCAGCCCCTCACCGAACACTGAAGCTTTCTTT. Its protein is CASSPSPNTEAFF. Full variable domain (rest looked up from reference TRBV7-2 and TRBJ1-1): GAGVSQSPSNKVTEKGKDVELRCDPISGHTALYWYRQSLGQGLEFLIYFQGNSAPDKSGLPSDRFSAERTGGSVSTLTIQRTQQEDSAVYLCASSPSPNTEAFFGQGTRLTVV.

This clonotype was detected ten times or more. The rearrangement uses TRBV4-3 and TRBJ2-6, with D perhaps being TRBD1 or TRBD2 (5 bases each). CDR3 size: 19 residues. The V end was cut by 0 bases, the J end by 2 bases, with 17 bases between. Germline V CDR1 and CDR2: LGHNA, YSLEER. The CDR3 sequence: CASSQDPAGTNAGANVLTF. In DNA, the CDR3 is TGCGCCAGCAGCCAAGATCCGGCAGGGACGAATGCTGGGGCCAACGTCCTGACTTTC.

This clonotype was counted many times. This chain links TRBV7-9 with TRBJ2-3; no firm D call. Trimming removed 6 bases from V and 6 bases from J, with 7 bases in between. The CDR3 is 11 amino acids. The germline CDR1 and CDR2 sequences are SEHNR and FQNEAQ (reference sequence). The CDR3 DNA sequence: TGTGCCAGCAGTTTTGCGGATACGCAGTATTTT. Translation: CASSFADTQYF.

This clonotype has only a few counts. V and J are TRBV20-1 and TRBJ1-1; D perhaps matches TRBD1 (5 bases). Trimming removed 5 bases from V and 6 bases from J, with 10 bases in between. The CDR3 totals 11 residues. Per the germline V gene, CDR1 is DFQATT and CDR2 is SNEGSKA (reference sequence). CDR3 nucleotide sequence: TGCAGTGCTTGGAGGGGCGCTGAAGCTTTCTTT. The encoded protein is CSAWRGAEAFF.

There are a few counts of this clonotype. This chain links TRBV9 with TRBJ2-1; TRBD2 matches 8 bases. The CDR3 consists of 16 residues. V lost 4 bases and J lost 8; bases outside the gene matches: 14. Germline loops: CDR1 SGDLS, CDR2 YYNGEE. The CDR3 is CASSSKGSGSGDEQFF. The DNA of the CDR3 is TGTGCCAGCAGCTCGAAAGGGAGCGGGAGTGGGGATGAGCAGTTCTTC.

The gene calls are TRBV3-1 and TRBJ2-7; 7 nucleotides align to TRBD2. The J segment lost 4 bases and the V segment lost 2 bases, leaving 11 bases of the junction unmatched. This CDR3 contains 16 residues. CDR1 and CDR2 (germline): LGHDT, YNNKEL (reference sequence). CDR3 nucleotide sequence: TGTGCCAGCAGCCAAATTATCGCGGGAGTATCGTACGAGCAGTACTTC. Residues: CASSQIIAGVSYEQYF.

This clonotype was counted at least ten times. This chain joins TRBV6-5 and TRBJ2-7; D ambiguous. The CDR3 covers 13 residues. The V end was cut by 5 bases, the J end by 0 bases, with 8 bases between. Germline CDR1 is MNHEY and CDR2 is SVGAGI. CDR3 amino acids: CASSETVSYEQYF. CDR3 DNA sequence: TGTGCCAGCAGTGAGACGGTCTCCTACGAGCAGTACTTC.

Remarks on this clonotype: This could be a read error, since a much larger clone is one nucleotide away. CDR3 DNA sequence: TGTGCCAGCAGTCCCGGACAGGAGGCGCGTGGCTACACCTTC. Its translation is CASSPGQEARGYTF. The chain employs TRBV6-6 and TRBJ1-2; 7 bases are shared with TRBD1. The CDR3 loop spans 14 amino acids. The germline V gene has CDR1 MNHNY and CDR2 SVGAGI (reference sequence). V lost 5 bases, J lost 7 bases, and 10 bases stayed unmatched.

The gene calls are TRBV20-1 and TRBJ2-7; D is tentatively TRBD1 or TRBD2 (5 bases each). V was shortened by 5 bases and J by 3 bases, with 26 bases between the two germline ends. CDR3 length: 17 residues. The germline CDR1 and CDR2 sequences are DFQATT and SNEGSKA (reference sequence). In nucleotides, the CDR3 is TGCAGTGCTTCCGGGACGGAGAGTAGGTATTCGCTCTACGAGCAGTACTTC. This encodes CSASGTESRYSLYEQYF.

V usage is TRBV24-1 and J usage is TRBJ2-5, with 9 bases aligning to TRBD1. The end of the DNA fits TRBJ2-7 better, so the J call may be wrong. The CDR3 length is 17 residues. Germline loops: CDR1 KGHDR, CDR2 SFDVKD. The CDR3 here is CATSDRAPGTGTNEQYF. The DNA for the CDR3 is TGTGCCACCAGTGACCGCGCTCCCGGGACAGGGACTAACGAGCAGTACTTC.

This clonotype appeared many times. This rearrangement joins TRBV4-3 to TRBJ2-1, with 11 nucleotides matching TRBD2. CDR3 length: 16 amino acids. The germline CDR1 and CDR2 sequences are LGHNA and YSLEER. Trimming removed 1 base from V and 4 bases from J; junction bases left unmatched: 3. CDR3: CASSQVAGGTYNEQFF. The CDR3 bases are TGCGCCAGCAGCCAAGTAGCGGGAGGGACATACAATGAGCAGTTCTTC.

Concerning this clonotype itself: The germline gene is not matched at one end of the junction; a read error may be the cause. The CDR3 region is CATSETRDRGGSNYGYTF. The CDR3 nucleotides are TGTGCCACCAGTGAGACCCGGGACAGGGGAGGAAGTAACTATGGCTACACCTTC. This sequence joins TRBV10-3 and TRBJ1-2, with 10 bases that match TRBD1. CDR3 length: 18 residues. CDR1 is ENHRY and CDR2 is SYGVKD in the germline V gene.